The 19 T cell receptor beta chains below all came from one sample that was sequenced in a study of cytomegalovirus exposure and HLA in healthy donors. Using immunoSEQ multiplex PCR, the repertoire was profiled, and TCRdb retains in-frame clones only, with some absent. The table lists 150,000 to 200,000 clones, about 86% of them singletons. Material for sequencing was PBMCs. The receptors were gathered from a woman between 25 and 40 years old in good health and CMV-seronegative.

The chain uses TRBV9 and TRBJ2-7; D gene ambiguous. Trimming pared 0 bases from V and 0 bases from J, leaving 7 bases between. Germline values: CDR1 SGDLS, CDR2 YYNGEE. CDR3 length equals 14 residues. This chain's CDR3 is CASSVDAASYEQYF. As DNA, the CDR3 is TGTGCCAGCAGCGTAGACGCGGCCTCCTACGAGCAGTACTTC.

This clone was recorded only once. The genes are TRBV7-6 and TRBJ2-7; 7 bases line up with TRBD2. From germline, CDR1 is SGHVS and CDR2 FNYEAQ. CDR3 length equals 15 residues. V dropped 1 base and J dropped 1; count of bases not matched to a gene: 4. Here the CDR3 DNA reads TGTGCCAGCAGCTTAGAACCCGGGGGGTCCTACGAGCAGTACTTC. Translated, it gives CASSLEPGGSYEQYF.

The chain recombines TRBV15 with TRBJ2-2; 8 bases are shared with TRBD1. The V and J ends lost 3 bases and 0 bases, in that order; junction bases with no gene match: 21. Looked up from germline, CDR1 is LNHNV and CDR2 is YYDKDF (reference sequence). The CDR3 contains 22 residues. Written as DNA, the CDR3 is TGTGCCACCAGCAGTGGGCATCAGGGGGCTGAAAAACGCCAAACGAACACCGGGGAGCTGTTTTTT. Protein: CATSSGHQGAEKRQTNTGELFF. The whole variable domain, remainder taken from reference TRBV15 and TRBJ2-2, is DAMVIQNPRYQVTQFGKPVTLSCSQTLNHNVMYWYQQKSSQAPKLLFHYYDKDFNNEADTPDNFQSRRPNTSFCFLDIRSPGLGDTAMYLCATSSGHQGAEKRQTNTGELFFGEGSRLTVL.

The chain links TRBV5-1 to TRBJ1-2; weak D call: TRBD1 (5 bases). Trimming stripped 8 bases from V and 1 base from J, with 18 bases between. Germline V CDR1 and CDR2: SGHRS, YFSETQ. This CDR3 is built from 15 residues. The CDR3: CASSLRPDNNYGYTF. The CDR3 DNA is TGCGCCAGTTCCCTCCGTCCGGACAATAACTATGGCTACACCTTC.

This chain uses TRBV30 with TRBJ2-1; D is uncertain. V dropped 1 base and J dropped 8 bases, with 9 bases sitting between them. This CDR3 contains 12 residues. Germline loops: CDR1 GTSNPN, CDR2 SVGIG (reference sequence). CDR3 in amino acids: CAWSGAWDEQFF. The CDR3 coding sequence is TGTGCCTGGAGTGGGGCCTGGGATGAGCAGTTCTTC.

The chain carries TRBV11-2 and TRBJ1-6; 7 nucleotides align to TRBD1. This CDR3 has 15 residues. Per the germline V gene, CDR1 is SGHAT and CDR2 is FQNNGV. The V and J ends lost 5 bases and 7 bases, in that order; junction bases with no gene match: 8. The CDR3 sequence: CASSPSLTGNSPLHF. The CDR3 bases are TGTGCCAGCAGCCCGAGTTTGACAGGGAATTCACCCCTCCACTTT.

This clone showed up just once. J is TRBJ1-2 and V is TRBV6-5; TRBD1 matches 8 bases. The germline gives CDR1 MNHEY, CDR2 SVGAGI. CDR3 length: 14 residues. The J segment lost 4 bases and the V segment lost 7 bases, leaving 8 bases of the junction unmatched. The CDR3 sequence: CASKLQGVGYGYTF. In DNA, the CDR3 is TGTGCCAGCAAACTACAGGGGGTGGGCTATGGCTACACCTTC.

In its sample, this clone was seen once. The chain is built from TRBV15 and TRBJ2-7; weak D call: TRBD1 (5 bases). V gave up 5 bases and J gave up 5 bases, with 19 bases separating them. The CDR3 consists of 15 residues. Germline lookup yields CDR1 LNHNV and CDR2 YYDKDF (reference sequence). The CDR3 bases are TGTGCCACCAGCTCACGAAGTAAGGGGCTCCACGAGCAGTACTTC. It codes for CATSSRSKGLHEQYF.

V usage is TRBV7-9 and J usage is TRBJ1-5; D possibly corresponds to TRBD1 (6 bases). V lost 5 bases and J lost 6, with 11 bases in between. The germline CDR1 and CDR2 sequences are SEHNR and FQNEAQ (reference sequence). The CDR3 spans 13 residues. The DNA for the CDR3 is TGTGCCAGCAGCCTGAGGGACACTCAGCCCCAGCATTTT. This gives the protein CASSLRDTQPQHF. The variable domain in full, with the rest retrieved from reference TRBV7-9 and TRBJ1-5, is DTGVSQNPRHKITKRGQNVTFRCDPISEHNRLYWYRQTLGQGPEFLTYFQNEAQLEKSRLLSDRFSAERPKGSFSTLEIQRTEQGDSAMYLCASSLRDTQPQHFGDGTRLSIL.

This clone was seen just once. The V call is TRBV2, the J call TRBJ1-4; 7 nucleotides match TRBD1. Germline V gene lookup returns CDR1 SNHLY and CDR2 FYNNEI. The V and J ends lost 6 bases and 4 bases, in that order; junction bases with no gene match: 2. This CDR3 has 13 amino acids. CDR3 DNA sequence: TGTGCCAGCAGGGGACAGTTTAATGAAAAACTGTTTTTT. This gives the protein CASRGQFNEKLFF.

This sequence joins TRBV5-1 and TRBJ2-4; TRBD1 matches at 11 bases. The CDR3 covers 14 residues. The V segment lost 5 bases and the J segment 9 bases; nucleotides outside the gene matches: 7. Germline CDR1 SGHRS, CDR2 YFSETQ. DNA of the CDR3: TGCGCCAGCAGTTCGGACAGGGGGCTTGGCATTCAGTACTTC. Its translation: CASSSDRGLGIQYF.

This chain uses TRBV9 with TRBJ1-4, with 9 bases matching TRBD1. From germline, CDR1 is SGDLS and CDR2 YYNGEE. Germline trimming cut 3 bases from V and 5 bases from J; bases unmatched to any gene: 11. This CDR3 contains 17 residues. The CDR3 here is CASSAQTGGRGNEKLFF. DNA for the CDR3: TGTGCCAGCAGCGCCCAAACAGGGGGCAGGGGGAATGAAAAACTGTTTTTT.

This chain links TRBV14 with TRBJ1-3; D unclear. Germline V gene data show CDR1 as SGHDN and CDR2 as FVKESK. The CDR3 covers 13 residues. The V and J ends lost 4 bases and 1 base respectively, with 5 bases between them. The CDR3 spells CASSPISGNTIYF. In DNA, the CDR3 is TGTGCCAGCAGCCCAATTTCTGGAAACACCATATATTTT. The whole variable domain, filled in from reference TRBV14 and TRBJ1-3, reads EAGVTQFPSHSVIEKGQTVTLRCDPISGHDNLYWYRRVMGKEIKFLLHFVKESKQDESGMPNNRFLAERTGGTYSTLKVQPAELEDSGVYFCASSPISGNTIYFGEGSWLTVV.

This clone was recorded only once. This chain joins TRBV7-9 and TRBJ2-3; 12 positions match TRBD2. V dropped 4 bases and J dropped 2; count of bases not matched to a gene: 7. From germline, CDR1 is SEHNR and CDR2 FQNEAQ (reference sequence). The CDR3 extends over 17 amino acids. The CDR3, as DNA: TGTGCCAGCAGCTATGACCGGACTAGCGGGGACACAGATACGCAGTATTTT. Encoded protein: CASSYDRTSGDTDTQYF.

The rearrangement joins TRBV14 to TRBJ1-1; perhaps TRBD1 as D (5 bases). V lost 4 bases to trimming and J lost 6 bases, with 21 bases between them. Germline CDR1 reads SGHDN; CDR2 reads FVKESK. The CDR3 consists of 16 residues. The CDR3 DNA sequence: TGTGCCAGCAGCCTAAACTTATTAGGCAGGGTGGCTGAAGCTTTCTTT. It is translated as CASSLNLLGRVAEAFF.

This chain links TRBV7-2 with TRBJ2-1, with 11 bases that match TRBD2. Per the germline V gene, CDR1 is SGHTA and CDR2 is FQGNSA. The CDR3 contains 16 residues. V shed 5 bases and J 4 bases; nucleotides not matched to a gene: 7. The CDR3 DNA is TGTGCCAGCAGCCGAAAACTAGCGGGGGCATACAATGAGCAGTTCTTC. Translation: CASSRKLAGAYNEQFF.

V gene TRBV6-1 combines with J gene TRBJ1-1; a weak D match, TRBD1 (5 bases). V lost 4 bases to trimming and J lost 5 bases, with 11 bases between them. The CDR3 runs 13 residues. Germline CDR1 MNHNS, CDR2 SASEGT. CDR3 protein: CASSVGAGTEAFF. As DNA, the CDR3 is TGTGCCAGCAGTGTCGGGGCGGGAACTGAAGCTTTCTTT.

The gene calls are TRBV5-5 and TRBJ2-1; 11 nucleotides agree with TRBD2. Germline CDR1 is SGHKS and CDR2 is YYEKEE (reference sequence). V lost 0 bases, J lost 2 bases, and 4 bases stayed unmatched. CDR3 size: 17 residues. CDR3 bases: TGTGCCAGCAGCTTGGCGGGACTAGCGGTTACCTACAATGAGCAGTTCTTC. Residues: CASSLAGLAVTYNEQFF.

The V and J genes are TRBV2 and TRBJ1-2; 11 nucleotides align to TRBD1. J gave up 4 bases and V 6 bases, and 10 bases lay outside the gene matches. The CDR3 loop spans 16 amino acids. Germline-derived CDR1 and CDR2 are SNHLY and FYNNEI. The CDR3 DNA reads as TGTGCCAGCAGGGGGACAGGGGGTGATGGGATCTATGGCTACACCTTC. Its translation: CASRGTGGDGIYGYTF. Filled out from reference TRBV2 and TRBJ1-2, the complete variable domain reads EPEVTQTPSHQVTQMGQEVILRCVPISNHLYFYWYRQILGQKVEFLVSFYNNEISEKSEIFDDQFSVERPDGSNFTLKIRSTKLEDSAMYFCASRGTGGDGIYGYTFGSGTRLTVV.